This record looks at one T cell receptor beta chain sequence and its context. Its antigen is currently unknown. Only in-frame clones appear in the TCRdb table, and some are missing; sequencing was by immunoSEQ multiplex PCR. This sample has more than 2,000,000 clones; 85% to 95% occur once, and the top ten carry 0.39%. CDR1 and CDR2 from the germline V gene are SNHLY and FYNNEI. V was clipped by 6 bases and J by 4 bases, with 7 bases between them. The length of the CDR3 is 12 residues. The sample comes from a study of shared clonotypes between healthy human individuals. Regarding the study as a whole: In contrast to clonotypes shared by all four donors, non-shared clonotypes had lower generation probabilities. Sorted-subset samples were not fully sequenced, rarefaction indicated.

This clonotype was obtained from a young man in good health. Some clones in this sample may be carry-over from other donors' samples. This chain uses TRBV2 with TRBJ1-3; no firm D call. The material sequenced was naive CD4+ T cells from PBMCs. The subset here: CD45RA+ positively selected. The CDR3 spells CASSMGGNTIYF. The CDR3 nucleotides read TGTGCCAGCAGCATGGGAGGAAACACCATATATTTT. The whole variable domain, remainder taken from reference TRBV2 and TRBJ1-3, is EPEVTQTPSHQVTQMGQEVILRCVPISNHLYFYWYRQILGQKVEFLVSFYNNEISEKSEIFDDQFSVERPDGSNFTLKIRSTKLEDSAMYFCASSMGGNTIYFGEGSWLTVV.